The T cell receptor beta chain described here comes from a study of blood T cell repertoires in COVID-19. About the study: The analysed material was cDNA or gDNA that came from T cells, B-cell-depleted T cells, or PBMCs.

With 3 bases removed from V and 0 bases from J, the gap between germline ends came to 6 bases. This CDR3 is built from 13 residues. The germline CDR1 and CDR2 sequences are SGHKS and YYEKEE (reference sequence). This clone came up once. Authors' processing steps: Cell counts per sample came from amplifying reference gene primers. Profiling relied on immunoSEQ multiplex PCR, and the TCRdb table lists in-frame clones only, not all of them. That table furnishes V, J and clone size, whereas the DNA furnished D and trimming. The data contain 250,000 to 300,000 clones, roughly 91% of them singletons. Sequenced material: peripheral blood. The rearrangement joins TRBV5-5 to TRBJ1-1; D gene ambiguous. This TCR was recovered from a man in his forties with acute or convalescent COVID-19. CDR3 DNA sequence: TGTGCCAGCAGCTGGCATCTGAACACTGAAGCTTTCTTT. Protein sequence: CASSWHLNTEAFF.